This T cell receptor beta chain was obtained from a study of patients and donors after allogeneic stem cell transplantation. From germline, CDR1 is MNHNY and CDR2 SVGAGI (reference sequence). This CDR3 region has 13 residues. Trimming cost V 4 bases and J 0 bases, with 4 bases left between them. This clonotype has ten or more counts. TCRdb itself ran the RT-PCR reads through MiXCR, one entry per CDR3 protein. The table lists 200,000 to 250,000 distinct CDR3 sequences, over 12% of them singletons. The origin of this receptor is a human donor who was either an allogeneic HSCT recipient or a stem cell or donor lymphocyte infusion donor (not recorded which). It is not recorded whose cells these are; they may come from a transplant donor. Material: blood, either unsorted or a sorted T cell fraction (not recorded which). This chain uses TRBV6-6 with TRBJ1-5; no clear D. Written as DNA, the CDR3 is TGTGCCAGCAGTTTAAATAGCAATCAGCCCCAGCATTTT. Translating it yields CASSLNSNQPQHF.